The clone carrying this T cell receptor beta chain was detected only once. Its specificity is unknown. The germline gives CDR1 LNHDA, CDR2 SQIVND (reference sequence). The CDR3 is 14 amino acids. Trimming shortened V by 7 bases and J by 4 bases, and 16 bases separated the two germline ends. Assay runs were performed at deep level. In the source study's methods: Filtering differed for immunoSEQ, which gave only junction sequences without quality scores. The method was immunoSEQ multiplex PCR; TCRdb's version includes in-frame clones alone and lacks a portion of them. The D gene and trimming were derived from the DNA, and the V and J assignments and clone size from that table. The data show over 95,000 clones, about 63% seen once. This record comes from a study of shared clonotypes between healthy human individuals. Broader study findings: The study generally estimated greater richness for naive than memory subsets. The researchers took only blood, and tissue repertoires probably look different.

Sequencing was carried out using memory CD8+ T cells sorted from blood. Subset noted: CD45RO+ cells pooled with CCR7-negative TemRA cells. This sequence joins TRBV19 and TRBJ1-1, with TRBD1 as a possible D gene (5 bases). The receptor was derived from a woman aged 25 to 39 in good health. In nucleotides, the CDR3 is TGTGCCAGTATCCACAGGCGTGAAAGCACTGAAGCTTTCTTT. Amino acids: CASIHRRESTEAFF. The full variable domain, rest sourced from reference TRBV19 and TRBJ1-1, is DGGITQSPKYLFRKEGQNVTLSCEQNLNHDAMYWYRQDPGQGLRLIYYSQIVNDFQKGDIAEGYSVSREKKESFPLTVTSAQKNPTAFYLCASIHRRESTEAFFGQGTRLTVV.